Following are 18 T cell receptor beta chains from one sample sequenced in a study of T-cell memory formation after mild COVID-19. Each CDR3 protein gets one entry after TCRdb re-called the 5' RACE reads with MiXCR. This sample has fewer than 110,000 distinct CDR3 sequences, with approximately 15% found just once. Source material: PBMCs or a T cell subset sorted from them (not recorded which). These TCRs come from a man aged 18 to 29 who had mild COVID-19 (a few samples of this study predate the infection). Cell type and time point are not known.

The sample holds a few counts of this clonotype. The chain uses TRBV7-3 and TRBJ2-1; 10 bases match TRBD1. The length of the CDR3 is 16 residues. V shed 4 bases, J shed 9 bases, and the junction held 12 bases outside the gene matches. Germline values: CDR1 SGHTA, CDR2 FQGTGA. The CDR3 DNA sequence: TGTGCCAGCAGCTCCTCGGGACAGGGGACCCTTGGTGAGCAGTTCTTC. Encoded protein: CASSSSGQGTLGEQFF. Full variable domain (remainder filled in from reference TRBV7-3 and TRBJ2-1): GAGVSQTPSNKVTEKGKYVELRCDPISGHTALYWYRQSLGQGPEFLIYFQGTGAADDSGLPNDRFFAVRPEGSVSTLKIQRTERGDSAVYLCASSSSGQGTLGEQFFGPGTRLTVL.

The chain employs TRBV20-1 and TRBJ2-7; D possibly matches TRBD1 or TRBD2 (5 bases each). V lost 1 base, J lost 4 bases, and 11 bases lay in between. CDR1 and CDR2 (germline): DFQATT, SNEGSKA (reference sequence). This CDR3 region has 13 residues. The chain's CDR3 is CSARGGVGYEQYF. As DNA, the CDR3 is TGCAGTGCTAGAGGAGGGGTAGGGTACGAGCAGTACTTC.

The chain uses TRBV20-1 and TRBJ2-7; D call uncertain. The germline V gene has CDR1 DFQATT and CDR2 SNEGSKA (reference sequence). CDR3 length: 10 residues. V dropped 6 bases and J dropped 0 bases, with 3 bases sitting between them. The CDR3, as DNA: TGCAGTGCCCGCTCCTACGAGCAGTACGTC. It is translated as CSARSYEQYV.

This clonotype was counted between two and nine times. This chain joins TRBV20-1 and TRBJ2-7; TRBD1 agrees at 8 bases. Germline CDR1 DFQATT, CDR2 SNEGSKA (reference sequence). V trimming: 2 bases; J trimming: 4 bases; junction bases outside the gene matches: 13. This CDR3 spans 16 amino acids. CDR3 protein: CSARPRTGIPRYEQYF. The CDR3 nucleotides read TGCAGTGCTAGACCAAGGACAGGGATCCCCCGATACGAGCAGTACTTC.

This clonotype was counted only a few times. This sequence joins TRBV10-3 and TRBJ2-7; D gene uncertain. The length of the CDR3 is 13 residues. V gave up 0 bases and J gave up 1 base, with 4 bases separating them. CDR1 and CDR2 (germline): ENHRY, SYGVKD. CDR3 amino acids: CAISESHSYEQYF. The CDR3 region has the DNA TGTGCCATCAGTGAGTCGCATTCCTACGAGCAGTACTTC.

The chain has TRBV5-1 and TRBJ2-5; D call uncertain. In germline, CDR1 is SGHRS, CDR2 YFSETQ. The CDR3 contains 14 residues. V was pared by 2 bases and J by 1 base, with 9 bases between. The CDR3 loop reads CASSFVTRQETQYF. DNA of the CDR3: TGCGCCAGCAGCTTCGTGACCCGCCAAGAGACCCAGTACTTC.

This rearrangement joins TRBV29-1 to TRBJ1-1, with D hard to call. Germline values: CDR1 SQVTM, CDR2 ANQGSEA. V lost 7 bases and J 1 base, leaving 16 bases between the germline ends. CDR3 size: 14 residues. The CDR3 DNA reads TGCAGCGCCGTAGCAGGAGACTCGAACACTGAAGCTTTCTTT. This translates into CSAVAGDSNTEAFF. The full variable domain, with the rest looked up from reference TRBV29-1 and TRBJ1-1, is SAVISQKPSRDICQRGTSLTIQCQVDSQVTMMFWYRQQPGQSLTLIATANQGSEATYESGFVIDKFPISRPNLTFSTLTVSNMSPEDSSIYLCSAVAGDSNTEAFFGQGTRLTVV.

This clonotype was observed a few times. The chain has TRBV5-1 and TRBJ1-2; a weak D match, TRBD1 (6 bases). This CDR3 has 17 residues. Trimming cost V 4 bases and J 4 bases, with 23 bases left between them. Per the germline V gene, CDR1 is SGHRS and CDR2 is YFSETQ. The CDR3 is CASSPGKQGYWGYGYTF. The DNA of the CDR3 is TGCGCCAGCAGCCCTGGGAAACAGGGCTATTGGGGCTATGGCTACACCTTC.

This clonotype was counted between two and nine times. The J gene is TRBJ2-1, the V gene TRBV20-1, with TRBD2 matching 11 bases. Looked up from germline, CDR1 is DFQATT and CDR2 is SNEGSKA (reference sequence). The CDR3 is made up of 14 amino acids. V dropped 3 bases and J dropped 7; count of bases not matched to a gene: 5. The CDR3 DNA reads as TGCAGTGCTAGCGATAGCGGGGGGGGTAATGAGCAGTTCTTC. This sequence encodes CSASDSGGGNEQFF.

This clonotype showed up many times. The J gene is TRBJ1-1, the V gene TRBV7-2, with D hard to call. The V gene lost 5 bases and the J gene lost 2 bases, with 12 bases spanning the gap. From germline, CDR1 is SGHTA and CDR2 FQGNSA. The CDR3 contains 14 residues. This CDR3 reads CASSPDRRNTEAFF. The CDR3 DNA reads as TGTGCCAGCAGCCCTGACCGGAGAAACACTGAAGCTTTCTTT.

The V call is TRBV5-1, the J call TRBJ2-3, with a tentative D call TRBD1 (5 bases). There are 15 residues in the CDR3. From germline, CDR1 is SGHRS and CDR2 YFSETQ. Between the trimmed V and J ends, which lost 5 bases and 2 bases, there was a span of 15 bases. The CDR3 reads CASRSGQGVTDTQYF. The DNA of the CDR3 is TGCGCCAGCAGGTCCGGGCAGGGCGTCACAGATACGCAGTATTTT. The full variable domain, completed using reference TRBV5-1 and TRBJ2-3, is KAGVTQTPRYLIKTRGQQVTLSCSPISGHRSVSWYQQTPGQGLQFLFEYFSETQRNKGNFPGRFSGRQFSNSRSEMNVSTLELGDSALYLCASRSGQGVTDTQYFGPGTRLTVL.

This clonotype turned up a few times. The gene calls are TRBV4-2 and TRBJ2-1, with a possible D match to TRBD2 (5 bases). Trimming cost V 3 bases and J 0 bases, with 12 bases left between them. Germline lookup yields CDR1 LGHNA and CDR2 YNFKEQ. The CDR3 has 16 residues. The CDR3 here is CASSQERLSSYNEQFF. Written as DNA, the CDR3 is TGTGCCAGCAGCCAGGAGCGGCTGAGCTCCTACAATGAGCAGTTCTTC.

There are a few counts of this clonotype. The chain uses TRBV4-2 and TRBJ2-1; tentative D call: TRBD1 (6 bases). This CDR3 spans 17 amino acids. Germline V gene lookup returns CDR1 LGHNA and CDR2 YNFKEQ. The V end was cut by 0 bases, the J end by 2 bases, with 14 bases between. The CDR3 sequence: CASSQDQDSSTYNEQFF. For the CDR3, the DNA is TGTGCCAGCAGCCAAGATCAGGACAGCTCAACCTACAATGAGCAGTTCTTC.

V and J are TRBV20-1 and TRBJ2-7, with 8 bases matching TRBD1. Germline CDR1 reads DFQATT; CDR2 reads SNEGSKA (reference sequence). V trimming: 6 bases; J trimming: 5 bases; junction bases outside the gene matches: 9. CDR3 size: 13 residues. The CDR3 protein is CSAADRGSHEQYV. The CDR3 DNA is TGCAGTGCAGCCGACAGGGGATCCCACGAGCAGTACGTC.

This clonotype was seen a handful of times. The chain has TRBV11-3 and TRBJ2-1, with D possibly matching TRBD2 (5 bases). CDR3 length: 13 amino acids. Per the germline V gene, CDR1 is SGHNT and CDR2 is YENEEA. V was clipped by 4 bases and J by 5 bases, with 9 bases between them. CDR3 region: CASSSRGNNEQFF. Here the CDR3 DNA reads TGTGCCAGCAGCTCCAGAGGGAACAATGAGCAGTTCTTC.

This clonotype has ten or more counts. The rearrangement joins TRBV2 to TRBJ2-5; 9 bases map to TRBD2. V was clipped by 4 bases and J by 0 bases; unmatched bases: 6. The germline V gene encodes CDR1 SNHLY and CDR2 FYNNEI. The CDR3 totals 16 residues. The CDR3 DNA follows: TGTGCCAGCAGTGCCCAGGCTAGCGGGGACCAAGAGACCCAGTACTTC. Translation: CASSAQASGDQETQYF.

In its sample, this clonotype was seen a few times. The CDR3 sequence is CASSQEAGIASQPQHF. The DNA of the CDR3 is TGCGCCAGCAGCCAAGAGGCAGGGATAGCATCGCAGCCCCAGCATTTT. This rearrangement joins TRBV4-1 to TRBJ1-5, with TRBD1 as a possible D gene (5 bases). Germline V gene lookup returns CDR1 MGHRA and CDR2 YSYEKL. Trimming removed 0 bases from V and 7 bases from J, with 16 bases in between. The length of the CDR3 is 16 residues.

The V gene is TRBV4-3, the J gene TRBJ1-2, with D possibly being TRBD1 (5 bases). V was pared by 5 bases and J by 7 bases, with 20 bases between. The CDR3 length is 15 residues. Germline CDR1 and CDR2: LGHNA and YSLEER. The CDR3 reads CASSSFSGGAGGYTF. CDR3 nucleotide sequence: TGCGCCAGCAGCTCCTTTTCGGGGGGAGCCGGTGGCTACACCTTC.